The T cell receptor (beta chain) under discussion was sequenced for a study of regulatory T cells in long-lasting Graves disease. Findings of the study overall: Persistent patients shared more public clonotypes (about 2,800) than newly diagnosed patients (about 970). Patients with persistent disease showed a bias toward TRBV28, TRBJ1-2 and TRBJ2-5.

The authors built TCR beta libraries using iRepertoire HTBI primers and Arm-PCR of CDR3 regions. MiXCR was run by TCRdb on the multiplex PCR reads, yielding one entry per CDR3 protein. The sample consists of hundreds of thousands of distinct CDR3 sequences, approximately 20% of them appearing once. The germline V gene encodes CDR1 LNHDA and CDR2 SQIVND (reference sequence). V lost 3 bases to trimming and J lost 3 bases, with 8 bases between them. CDR3 size: 13 residues. This clonotype was picked up many times. Its antigen is as yet unknown. As to time point: newly diagnosed GD, antithyroid drugs for less than 3 months. The TCR library was made from RNA extracted from PBMCs. Diagnosis followed American Thyroid Association guidelines for Graves' disease.

Sequenced material: peripheral blood mononuclear cells (PBMCs), taken at new diagnosis, from a patient treated with antithyroid drugs. The chain has TRBV19 and TRBJ1-1; D not resolved. The receptor's source is a female donor with Graves disease. The CDR3 DNA reads as TGTGCCAGTAGTATTTCGGGTGACACTGAAGCTTTCTTT. This gives the protein CASSISGDTEAFF.